Listed below are T cell receptor beta chains from one sample, sequenced in a study of cytomegalovirus exposure and HLA in healthy donors. The method was immunoSEQ multiplex PCR; TCRdb's version includes in-frame clones alone and lacks a portion of them. The sample shows 100,000 to 150,000 clones, over 70% of them seen only once. Sequenced material: PBMCs. Receptor source: a man between 18 and 35 years old in good health and CMV-seropositive. Each CDR3 is given with its conserved first and last residue. The D gene is left open where the match is weak. Clone size is shown for a subset of rows, as once, few, many or a class of expanded clone.

v_call	j_call	clone_size	d_call	cdr3_length	cdr3_aa	cdr3_nt
TRBV6-5	TRBJ1-6	.	TRBD1	14	CASSMTGLGSPLHF	TGTGCCAGCAGTATGACAGGGTTGGGTTCACCCCTCCACTTT
TRBV6-5	TRBJ2-5	.	.	13	CASSPGYQETQYF	TGTGCCAGCAGCCCCGGGTACCAAGAGACCCAGTACTTC
TRBV11-2	TRBJ2-2	.	.	15	CASSLASANTGELFF	TGTGCCAGCAGCTTAGCCAGCGCGAACACCGGGGAGCTGTTTTTT
TRBV6-5	TRBJ1-2	.	.	14	CASSYSSNNYGYTF	TGTGCCAGCAGTTACTCGAGCAATAACTATGGCTACACCTTC
TRBV5-1	TRBJ2-5	once	TRBD2	16	CASSLGGRGGGETQYF	TGCGCCAGCAGCTTGGGGGGCCGCGGCGGGGGAGAGACCCAGTACTTC
TRBV6-5	TRBJ2-7	.	.	14	CASSYSQATYEQYF	TGTGCCAGCAGTTACTCACAGGCCACCTACGAGCAGTACTTC
TRBV5-1	TRBJ1-2	.	.	14	CASSHRQSNYGYTF	TGCGCCAGCAGCCACCGACAGTCTAACTATGGCTACACCTTC
TRBV28	TRBJ1-2	.	.	15	CASSLTGEVNYGYTF	TGTGCCAGCAGTTTGACGGGGGAAGTTAACTATGGCTACACCTTC
TRBV18	TRBJ1-1	.	TRBD1	15	CASSPTGTAGTEAFF	TGTGCCAGCTCACCGACAGGGACTGCGGGCACTGAAGCTTTCTTT
TRBV5-6	TRBJ2-6	medium-sized	TRBD1	16	CASSSDRVAGANVLTF	TGTGCCAGCAGCTCGGACAGGGTGGCTGGGGCCAACGTCCTGACTTTC
TRBV4-1	TRBJ2-1	once	.	15	CASSRGSLGYNEQFF	TGCGCCAGCAGCCGAGGGTCCCTGGGCTACAATGAGCAGTTCTTC
TRBV6-6	TRBJ1-5	few	.	15	CASSYSGQQYQPQHF	TGTGCCAGCAGTTACTCGGGGCAGCAATATCAGCCCCAGCATTTT
TRBV5-1	TRBJ2-5	once	TRBD2	14	CASRGLAGEETQYF	TGCGCCAGCAGGGGACTAGCGGGAGAAGAGACCCAGTACTTC